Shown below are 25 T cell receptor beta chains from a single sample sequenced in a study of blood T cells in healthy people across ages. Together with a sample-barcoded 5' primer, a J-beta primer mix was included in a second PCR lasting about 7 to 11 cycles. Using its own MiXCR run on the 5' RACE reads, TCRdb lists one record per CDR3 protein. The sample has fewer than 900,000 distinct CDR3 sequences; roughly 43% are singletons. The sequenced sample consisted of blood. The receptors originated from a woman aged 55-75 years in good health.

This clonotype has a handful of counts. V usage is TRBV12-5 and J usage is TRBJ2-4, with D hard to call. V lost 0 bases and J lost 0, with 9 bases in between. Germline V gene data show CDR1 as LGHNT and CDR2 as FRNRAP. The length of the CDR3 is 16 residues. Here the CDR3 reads CASGLVRQLAKNIQYF. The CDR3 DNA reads TGTGCTAGTGGTTTGGTAAGGCAGCTAGCCAAAAACATTCAGTACTTC. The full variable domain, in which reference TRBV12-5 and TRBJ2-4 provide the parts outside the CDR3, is DARVTQTPRHKVTEMGQEVTMRCQPILGHNTVFWYRQTMMQGLELLAYFRNRAPLDDSGMPKDRFSAEMPDATLATLKIQPSEPRDSAVYFCASGLVRQLAKNIQYFGAGTRLSVL.

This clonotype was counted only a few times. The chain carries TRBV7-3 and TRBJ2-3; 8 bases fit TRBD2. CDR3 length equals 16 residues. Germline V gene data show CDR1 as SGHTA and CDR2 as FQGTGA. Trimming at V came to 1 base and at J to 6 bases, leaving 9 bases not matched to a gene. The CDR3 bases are TGTGCCAGCAGCTTAAACCCCGGGACTAGAGGCGATACGCAGTATTTT. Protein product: CASSLNPGTRGDTQYF.

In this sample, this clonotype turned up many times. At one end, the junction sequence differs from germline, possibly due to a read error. This CDR3 is CASSQAGSYEQYF. In nucleotides, the CDR3 is TGCGCCAGCAGCCAAGCCGGTTCCTACGAGCAGTACTTC. This chain links TRBV4-2 with TRBJ2-7; D not resolved. This CDR3 is built from 13 residues. Germline V gene data show CDR1 as LGHNA and CDR2 as YNFKEQ.

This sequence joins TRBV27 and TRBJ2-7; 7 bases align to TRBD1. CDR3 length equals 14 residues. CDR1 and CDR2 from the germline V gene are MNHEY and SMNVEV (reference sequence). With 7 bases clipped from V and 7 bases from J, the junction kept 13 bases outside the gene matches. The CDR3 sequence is CASTQGTAYNEQYF. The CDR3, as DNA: TGTGCCAGCACTCAAGGGACAGCGTACAATGAGCAGTACTTC.

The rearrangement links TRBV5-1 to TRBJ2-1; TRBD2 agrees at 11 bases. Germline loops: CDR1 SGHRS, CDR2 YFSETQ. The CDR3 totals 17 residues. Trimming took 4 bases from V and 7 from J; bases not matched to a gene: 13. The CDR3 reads CASSPGKTSGISNEQFF. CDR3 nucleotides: TGCGCCAGCAGCCCCGGAAAGACTAGCGGGATTAGTAATGAGCAGTTCTTC.

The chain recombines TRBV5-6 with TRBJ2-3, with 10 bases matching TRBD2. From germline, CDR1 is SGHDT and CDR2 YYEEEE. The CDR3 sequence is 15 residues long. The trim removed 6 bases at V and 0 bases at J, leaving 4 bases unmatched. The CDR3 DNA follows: TGTGCCAGCACCGCGACTAGCGGGAGCACAGATACGCAGTATTTT. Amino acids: CASTATSGSTDTQYF. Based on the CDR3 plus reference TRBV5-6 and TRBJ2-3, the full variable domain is DAGVTQSPTHLIKTRGQQVTLRCSPKSGHDTVSWYQQALGQGPQFIFQYYEEEERQRGNFPDRFSGHQFPNYSSELNVNALLLGDSALYLCASTATSGSTDTQYFGPGTRLTVL.

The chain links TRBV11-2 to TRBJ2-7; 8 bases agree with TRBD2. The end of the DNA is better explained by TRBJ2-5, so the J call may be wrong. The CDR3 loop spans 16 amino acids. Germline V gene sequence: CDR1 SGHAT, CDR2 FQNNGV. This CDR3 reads CASSLGGLGAGETQYF. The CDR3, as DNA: TGTGCCAGCAGCTTAGGGGGACTAGGCGCGGGAGAGACCCAGTACTTC.

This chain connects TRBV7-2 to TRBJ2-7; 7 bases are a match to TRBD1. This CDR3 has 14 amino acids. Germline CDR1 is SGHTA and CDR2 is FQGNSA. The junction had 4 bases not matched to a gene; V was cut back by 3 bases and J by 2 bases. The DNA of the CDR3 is TGTGCCAGCAGCTTGGGGGACAGCACCTACGAGCAGTACTTC. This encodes CASSLGDSTYEQYF.

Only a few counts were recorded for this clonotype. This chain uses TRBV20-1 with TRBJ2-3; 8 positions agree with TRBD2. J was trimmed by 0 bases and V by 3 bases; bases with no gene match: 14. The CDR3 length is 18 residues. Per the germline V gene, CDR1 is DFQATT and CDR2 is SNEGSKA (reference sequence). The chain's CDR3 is CSARPLVSGIISTDTQYF. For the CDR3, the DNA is TGCAGTGCTAGGCCTTTGGTTAGCGGGATAATTAGCACAGATACGCAGTATTTT.

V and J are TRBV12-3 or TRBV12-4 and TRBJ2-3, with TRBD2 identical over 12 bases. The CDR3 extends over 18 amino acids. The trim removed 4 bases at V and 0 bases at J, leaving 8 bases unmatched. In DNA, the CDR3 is TGTGCCAGCAGTTCCCGACTAGCGGGGGCAACTAGCACAGATACGCAGTATTTT. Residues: CASSSRLAGATSTDTQYF.

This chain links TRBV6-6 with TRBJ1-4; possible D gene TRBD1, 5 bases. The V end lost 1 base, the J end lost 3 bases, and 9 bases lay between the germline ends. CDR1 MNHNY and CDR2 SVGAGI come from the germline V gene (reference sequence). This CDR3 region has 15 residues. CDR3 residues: CASSYLQGANEKLFF. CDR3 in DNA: TGTGCCAGCAGTTACTTGCAGGGCGCTAATGAAAAACTGTTTTTT.

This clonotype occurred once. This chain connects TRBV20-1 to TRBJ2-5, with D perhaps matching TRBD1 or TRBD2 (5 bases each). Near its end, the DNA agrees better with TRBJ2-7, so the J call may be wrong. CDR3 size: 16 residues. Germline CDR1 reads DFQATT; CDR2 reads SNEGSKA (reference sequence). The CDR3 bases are TGCAGTGCTAGAAACGAGGCGGGCAGGGCCACCTACGAGCAGTACTTC. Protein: CSARNEAGRATYEQYF.

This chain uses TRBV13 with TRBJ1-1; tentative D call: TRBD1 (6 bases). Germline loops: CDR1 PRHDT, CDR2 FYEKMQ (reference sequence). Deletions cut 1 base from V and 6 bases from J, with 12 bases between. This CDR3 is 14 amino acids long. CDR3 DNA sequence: TGTGCCAGCAGCTTAGCAGGGGCCCCCCCTGAAGCTTTCTTT. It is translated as CASSLAGAPPEAFF.

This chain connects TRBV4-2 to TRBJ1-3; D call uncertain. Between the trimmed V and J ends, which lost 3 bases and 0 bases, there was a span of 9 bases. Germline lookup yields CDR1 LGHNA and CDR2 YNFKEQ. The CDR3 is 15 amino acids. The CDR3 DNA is TGTGCCAGCAGCCACGCGGGAGACTCTGGAAACACCATATATTTT. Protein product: CASSHAGDSGNTIYF.

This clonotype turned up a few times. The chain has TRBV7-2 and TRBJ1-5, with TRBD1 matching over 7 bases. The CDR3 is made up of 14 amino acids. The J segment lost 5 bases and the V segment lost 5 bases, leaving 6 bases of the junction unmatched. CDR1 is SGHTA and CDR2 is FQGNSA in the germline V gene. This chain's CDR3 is CASSGGTVYQPQHF. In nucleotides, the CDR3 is TGTGCCAGCAGCGGGGGGACAGTTTATCAGCCCCAGCATTTT.

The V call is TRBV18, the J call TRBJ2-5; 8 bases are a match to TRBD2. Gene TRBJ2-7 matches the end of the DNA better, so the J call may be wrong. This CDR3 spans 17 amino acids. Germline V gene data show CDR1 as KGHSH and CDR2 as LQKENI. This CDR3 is CASSRAWMAGGSDEQYF. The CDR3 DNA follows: TGTGCCAGCTCAAGGGCATGGATGGCGGGGGGATCGGACGAGCAGTACTTC.

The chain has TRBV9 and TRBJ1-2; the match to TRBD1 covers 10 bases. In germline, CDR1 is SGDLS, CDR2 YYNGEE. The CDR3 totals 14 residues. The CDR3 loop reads CVCSVGQGDYGYTF. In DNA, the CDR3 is TGTGTCTGCAGCGTAGGACAGGGGGACTATGGCTACACCTTC.

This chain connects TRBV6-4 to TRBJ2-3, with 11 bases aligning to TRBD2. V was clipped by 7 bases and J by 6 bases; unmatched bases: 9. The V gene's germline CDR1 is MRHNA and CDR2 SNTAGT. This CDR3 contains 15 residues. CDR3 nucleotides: TGTGCCAGCACTATACTAGCGGGGGACGTCGATACGCAGTATTTT. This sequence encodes CASTILAGDVDTQYF.

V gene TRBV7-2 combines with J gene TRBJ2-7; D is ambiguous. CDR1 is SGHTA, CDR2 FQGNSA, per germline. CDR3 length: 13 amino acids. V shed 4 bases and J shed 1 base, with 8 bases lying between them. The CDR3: CASSSTVSYEQYF. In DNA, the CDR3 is TGTGCCAGCAGCTCCACAGTGTCCTACGAGCAGTACTTC.

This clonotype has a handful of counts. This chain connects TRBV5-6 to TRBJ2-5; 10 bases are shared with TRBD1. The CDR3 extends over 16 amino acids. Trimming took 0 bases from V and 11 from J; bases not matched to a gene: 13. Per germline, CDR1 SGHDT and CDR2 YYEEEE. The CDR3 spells CASSLGQGAILREQYF. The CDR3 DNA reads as TGTGCCAGCAGCTTGGGACAGGGGGCTATCCTGAGGGAGCAGTACTTC.

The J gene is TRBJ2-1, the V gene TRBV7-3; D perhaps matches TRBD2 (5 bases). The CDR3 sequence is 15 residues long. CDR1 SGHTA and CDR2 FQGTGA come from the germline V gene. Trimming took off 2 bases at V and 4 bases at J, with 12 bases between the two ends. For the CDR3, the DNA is TGTGCCAGCAGCTTAGATGCGGGCGGGTACAATGAGCAGTTCTTC. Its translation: CASSLDAGGYNEQFF.

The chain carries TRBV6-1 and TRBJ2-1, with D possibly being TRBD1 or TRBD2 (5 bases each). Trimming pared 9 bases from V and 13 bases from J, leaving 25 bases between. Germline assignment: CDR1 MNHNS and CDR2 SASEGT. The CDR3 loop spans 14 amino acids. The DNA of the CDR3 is TGTGCCAGTTCCGGGGAAAGGGCAGACGGGGACCAGTTCTTC. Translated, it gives CASSGERADGDQFF.

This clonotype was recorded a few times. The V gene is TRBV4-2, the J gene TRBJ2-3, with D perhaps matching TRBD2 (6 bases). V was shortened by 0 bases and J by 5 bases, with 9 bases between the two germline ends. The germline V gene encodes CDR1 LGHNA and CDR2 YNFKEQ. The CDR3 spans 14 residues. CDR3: CASSQDTSQDTQYF. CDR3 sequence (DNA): TGTGCCAGCAGCCAAGACACTAGCCAAGATACGCAGTATTTT.

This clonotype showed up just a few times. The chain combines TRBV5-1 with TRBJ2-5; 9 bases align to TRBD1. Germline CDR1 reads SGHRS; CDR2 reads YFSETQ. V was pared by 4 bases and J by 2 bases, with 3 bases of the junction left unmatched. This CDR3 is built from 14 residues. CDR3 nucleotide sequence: TGCGCCAGCAGCCGACAGGGGGGGCAAGAGACCCAGTACTTC. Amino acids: CASSRQGGQETQYF. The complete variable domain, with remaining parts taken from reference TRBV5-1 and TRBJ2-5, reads KAGVTQTPRYLIKTRGQQVTLSCSPISGHRSVSWYQQTPGQGLQFLFEYFSETQRNKGNFPGRFSGRQFSNSRSEMNVSTLELGDSALYLCASSRQGGQETQYFGPGTRLLVL.

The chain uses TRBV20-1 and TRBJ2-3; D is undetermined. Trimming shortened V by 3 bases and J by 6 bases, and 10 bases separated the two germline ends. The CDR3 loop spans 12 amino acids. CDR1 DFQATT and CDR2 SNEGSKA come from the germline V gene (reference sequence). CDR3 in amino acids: CSASSHEDTQYF. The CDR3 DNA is TGCAGTGCTAGTTCCCACGAGGATACGCAGTATTTT.